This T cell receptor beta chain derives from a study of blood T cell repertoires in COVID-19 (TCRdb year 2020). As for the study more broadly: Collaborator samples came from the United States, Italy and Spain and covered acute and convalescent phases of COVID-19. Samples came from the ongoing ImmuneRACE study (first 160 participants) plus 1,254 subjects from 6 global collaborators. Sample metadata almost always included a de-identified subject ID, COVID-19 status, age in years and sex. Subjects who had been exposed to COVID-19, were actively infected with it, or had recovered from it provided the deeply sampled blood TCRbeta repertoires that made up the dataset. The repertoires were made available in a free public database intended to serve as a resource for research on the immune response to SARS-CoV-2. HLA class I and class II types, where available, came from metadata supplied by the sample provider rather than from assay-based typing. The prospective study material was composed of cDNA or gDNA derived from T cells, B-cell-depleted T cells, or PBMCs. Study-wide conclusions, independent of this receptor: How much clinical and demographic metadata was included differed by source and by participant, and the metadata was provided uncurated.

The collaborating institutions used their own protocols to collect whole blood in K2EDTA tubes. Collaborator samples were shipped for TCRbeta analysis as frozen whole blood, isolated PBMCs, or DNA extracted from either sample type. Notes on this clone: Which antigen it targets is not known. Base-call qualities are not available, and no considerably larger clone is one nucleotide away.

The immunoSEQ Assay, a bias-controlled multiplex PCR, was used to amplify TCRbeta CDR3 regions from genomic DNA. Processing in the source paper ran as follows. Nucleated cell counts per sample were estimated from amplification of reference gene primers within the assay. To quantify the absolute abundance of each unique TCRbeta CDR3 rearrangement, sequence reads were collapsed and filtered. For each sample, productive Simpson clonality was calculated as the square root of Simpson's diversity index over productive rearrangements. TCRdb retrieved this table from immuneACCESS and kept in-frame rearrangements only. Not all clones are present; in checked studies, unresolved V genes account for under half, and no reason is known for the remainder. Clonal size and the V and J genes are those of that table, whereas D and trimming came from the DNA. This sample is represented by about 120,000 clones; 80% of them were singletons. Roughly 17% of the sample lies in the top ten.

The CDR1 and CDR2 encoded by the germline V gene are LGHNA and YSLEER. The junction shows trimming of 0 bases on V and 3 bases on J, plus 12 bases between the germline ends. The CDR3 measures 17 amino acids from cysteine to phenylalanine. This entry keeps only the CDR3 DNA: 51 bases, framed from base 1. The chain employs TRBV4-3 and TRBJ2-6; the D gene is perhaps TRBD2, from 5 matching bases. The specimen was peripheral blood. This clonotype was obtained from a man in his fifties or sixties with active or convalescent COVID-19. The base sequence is TGCGCCAGCAGCCAAGATTGGAGGAGCGGTGGGGCCAACGTCCTGACTTTC. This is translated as CASSQDWRSGGANVLTF.